What follows are 11 T cell receptor beta chains derived from one specimen sequenced in a study of T cell repertoires in cytomegalovirus infection. A single record per CDR3 protein comes from TCRdb applying MiXCR to the reads. The profile covers 250,000 to 300,000 distinct CDR3 sequences, with roughly a quarter appearing a single time and approximately 14% taken by the ten largest. The sample consisted of PBMCs. The receptors here all came from a human donor in good health (CMV status not recorded). Some clones in this sample may be carry-over from other donors' samples.

The J gene is TRBJ2-5, the V gene TRBV24-1, with TRBD1 matching over 8 bases. The CDR3 extends over 15 amino acids. CDR1 is KGHDR, CDR2 SFDVKD, per germline. The J segment lost 2 bases and the V segment lost 4 bases, leaving 5 bases of the junction unmatched. The CDR3 loop reads CATSDYGTGQETQYF. CDR3 in DNA: TGTGCCACCAGTGACTACGGGACAGGTCAAGAGACCCAGTACTTC.

The sample holds many counts of this clonotype. The chain employs TRBV7-8 and TRBJ2-7, with 8 bases fitting TRBD1. There are 15 residues in the CDR3. With 3 bases clipped from V and 5 bases from J, the junction kept 9 bases outside the gene matches. The germline V gene has CDR1 SGHVS and CDR2 FQNEAQ. This chain's CDR3 is CASSFSRQGLNEQYF. As DNA, the CDR3 is TGTGCCAGCAGCTTTAGCCGACAGGGGTTGAACGAGCAGTACTTC. Variable domain in full (rest from reference TRBV7-8 and TRBJ2-7): GAGVSQSPRYKVAKRGQDVALRCDPISGHVSLFWYQQALGQGPEFLTYFQNEAQLDKSGLPSDRFFAERPEGSVSTLKIQRTQQEDSAVYLCASSFSRQGLNEQYFGPGTRLTVT.

This clonotype was detected many times. The V and J genes are TRBV7-2 and TRBJ1-2; a possible D gene is TRBD1 (5 bases). Germline-derived CDR1 and CDR2 are SGHTA and FQGNSA. The V end lost 5 bases, the J end lost 7 bases, and 17 bases lay between the germline ends. The CDR3 extends over 14 amino acids. CDR3 region: CASSPNTGEGGYTF. CDR3 DNA sequence: TGTGCCAGCAGCCCAAACACGGGGGAGGGTGGCTACACCTTC. The variable domain in full, completed from reference TRBV7-2 and TRBJ1-2, reads GAGVSQSPSNKVTEKGKDVELRCDPISGHTALYWYRQSLGQGLEFLIYFQGNSAPDKSGLPSDRFSAERTGGSVSTLTIQRTQQEDSAVYLCASSPNTGEGGYTFGSGTRLTVV.

This clonotype was seen many times. CDR3 loop: CASSRTSQGVYEQYF. The CDR3 DNA is TGTGCCAGCAGCCGGACTTCTCAGGGAGTATACGAGCAGTACTTC. The J gene is TRBJ2-7, the V gene TRBV7-2, with D perhaps TRBD1 or TRBD2 (5 bases each). Trimming stripped 5 bases from V and 4 bases from J, with 18 bases between. This CDR3 is 15 amino acids long. Germline V gene lookup returns CDR1 SGHTA and CDR2 FQGNSA.

The rearrangement uses TRBV20-1 and TRBJ2-1; TRBD1 is a possible D gene (7 bases). The V gene lost 3 bases and the J gene lost 10 bases, with 19 bases spanning the gap. Germline CDR1 reads DFQATT; CDR2 reads SNEGSKA (reference sequence). This CDR3 spans 14 amino acids. The CDR3, as DNA: TGCAGTGCTAGTTACAGCAGGGGGGCCGGGGAGCAGTTCTTC. It specifies CSASYSRGAGEQFF.

This clonotype was counted only a few times. V usage is TRBV6-2 or TRBV6-3 and J usage is TRBJ2-2; TRBD2 might be the D (5 bases). The CDR3 totals 14 residues. Germline values: CDR1 MNHEY, CDR2 SVGEGT. V was clipped by 5 bases and J by 6 bases, with 13 bases between them. The CDR3 here is CASSRLAGAGELFF. CDR3 coding DNA: TGTGCCAGCAGTAGGCTAGCTGGAGCCGGGGAGCTGTTTTTT.

The chain carries TRBV28 and TRBJ2-5, with 8 bases matching TRBD1. The CDR3 contains 12 residues. V dropped 10 bases and J dropped 5; count of bases not matched to a gene: 6. CDR1 is MDHEN and CDR2 is SYDVKM in the germline V gene. CDR3 loop: CATGQGSETQYF. CDR3 nucleotides: TGTGCCACCGGACAGGGAAGTGAGACCCAGTACTTC.

This clonotype was seen more than once but under ten times. The chain joins TRBV2 to TRBJ1-5; 8 nucleotides agree with TRBD1. V lost 3 bases and J lost 0; bases outside the gene matches: 1. Per germline, CDR1 SNHLY and CDR2 FYNNEI. The CDR3 consists of 15 residues. In DNA, the CDR3 is TGTGCCAGCAGTGAGGACAGGGCTAGCAATCAGCCCCAGCATTTT. Translating gives CASSEDRASNQPQHF. Full variable domain (missing parts from reference TRBV2 and TRBJ1-5): EPEVTQTPSHQVTQMGQEVILRCVPISNHLYFYWYRQILGQKVEFLVSFYNNEISEKSEIFDDQFSVERPDGSNFTLKIRSTKLEDSAMYFCASSEDRASNQPQHFGDGTRLSIL.

This clonotype was observed many times. The genes are TRBV28 and TRBJ1-1; D uncertain. Germline lookup yields CDR1 MDHEN and CDR2 SYDVKM. V lost 5 bases to trimming and J lost 8 bases, with 15 bases between them. The CDR3 is 13 amino acids. The CDR3 spells CASSPVYMYEAFF. The CDR3 bases are TGTGCCAGCAGTCCCGTTTACATGTACGAAGCTTTCTTT.

This clonotype was observed a handful of times. The chain joins TRBV19 to TRBJ2-7, with 9 bases lining up with TRBD1. Germline V gives CDR1 LNHDA, CDR2 SQIVND (reference sequence). J was trimmed by 5 bases and V by 5 bases; bases with no gene match: 7. The CDR3 spans 14 residues. CDR3 sequence: CASSPGTGLHEQYF. In DNA form, the CDR3 reads TGTGCCAGTAGTCCAGGGACAGGGCTACACGAGCAGTACTTC.

This clonotype appeared once. The rearrangement links TRBV27 to TRBJ2-7; 11 bases are a match to TRBD2. The CDR3 is 16 residues long. The V segment lost 4 bases and the J segment 5 bases; nucleotides outside the gene matches: 10. Germline V gene data show CDR1 as MNHEY and CDR2 as SMNVEV (reference sequence). DNA for the CDR3: TGTGCCAGCAGTTCGAGTAGCGGGAGGGCCAAGCACGAGCAGTACTTC. The encoded protein is CASSSSSGRAKHEQYF.